The 30 T cell receptor beta chains below were found in one sample sequenced in a study of regulatory T cells in long-lasting Graves disease. Time point specified: newly diagnosed GD, antithyroid drugs for less than 3 months. The authors made the TCR library using RNA they extracted from PBMCs. Building of the TCR beta libraries involved iRepertoire HTBI primers and Arm-PCR of CDR3 regions. Using its own MiXCR run on the multiplex PCR reads, TCRdb lists one record per CDR3 protein. The sample holds about 240,000 distinct CDR3 sequences; 20% to 25% are singletons and the top ten take roughly 14%. The material sequenced was peripheral blood mononuclear cells (PBMCs), taken at new diagnosis, from a patient treated with antithyroid drugs. The receptors shown here come from a female donor with Graves disease.

This rearrangement joins TRBV2 to TRBJ2-2; 14 nucleotides line up with TRBD2. Germline-derived CDR1 and CDR2 are SNHLY and FYNNEI. V dropped 1 base and J dropped 5; count of bases not matched to a gene: 6. The CDR3 totals 18 residues. CDR3 DNA: TGTGCCAGCAGTGAAGGACTAGCGGGAGGGCCGTGGACCGGGGAGCTGTTTTTT. Its translation: CASSEGLAGGPWTGELFF. Complete variable domain (other parts from reference TRBV2 and TRBJ2-2): EPEVTQTPSHQVTQMGQEVILRCVPISNHLYFYWYRQILGQKVEFLVSFYNNEISEKSEIFDDQFSVERPDGSNFTLKIRSTKLEDSAMYFCASSEGLAGGPWTGELFFGEGSRLTVL.

This clonotype was seen repeatedly, ten times or more. The rearrangement joins TRBV12-3 or TRBV12-4 to TRBJ1-1; D perhaps matches TRBD1 (6 bases). The ends were cut back, 3 bases at V and 3 bases at J, with 23 bases in the middle. The CDR3 spans 18 residues. CDR3 coding DNA: TGTGCCAGCAGTTTTGGGGCGGGGGGCGCTGGAATGGACACTGAAGCTTTCTTT. It codes for CASSFGAGGAGMDTEAFF.

Many counts were recorded for this clonotype. The DNA of the CDR3 is TGTGCCAGCAGCCTCGGGTCCCGCACAGATACGCAGTATTTT. It encodes CASSLGSRTDTQYF. V gene TRBV7-8 combines with J gene TRBJ2-3; D not resolved. The CDR3 spans 14 residues. Germline V gene data show CDR1 as SGHVS and CDR2 as FQNEAQ. V lost 5 bases and J lost 1, with 10 bases in between.

J is TRBJ2-3 and V is TRBV27, with TRBD2 as a possible D gene (6 bases). CDR1 and CDR2 from the germline V gene are MNHEY and SMNVEV (reference sequence). The V gene lost 3 bases and the J gene lost 5 bases, with 18 bases spanning the gap. The CDR3 is made up of 16 amino acids. The CDR3 spells CASSLRDPLGGDTQYF. CDR3 nucleotide sequence: TGTGCCAGCAGTTTGCGGGACCCCCTAGGAGGAGATACGCAGTATTTT.

This sequence joins TRBV5-4 and TRBJ2-4; 7 nucleotides match TRBD2. Germline CDR1 and CDR2: SGHNT and YYREEE (reference sequence). V lost 9 bases, J lost 1 base, and 4 bases stayed unmatched. The CDR3 covers 13 residues. For the CDR3, the DNA is TGTGCCACGGGGGGTGGGGCCAAAAACATTCAGTACTTC. It encodes CATGGGAKNIQYF. Based on the CDR3 plus reference TRBV5-4 and TRBJ2-4, the full variable domain is ETGVTQSPTHLIKTRGQQVTLRCSSQSGHNTVSWYQQALGQGPQFIFQYYREEENGRGNFPPRFSGLQFPNYSSELNVNALELDDSALYLCATGGGAKNIQYFGAGTRLSVL.

This clonotype was detected ten times or more. The CDR3 spells CASSGQGTSTDTQYF. CDR3 sequence (DNA): TGTGCCAGCTCCGGACAGGGCACTAGCACAGATACGCAGTATTTT. The gene calls are TRBV18 and TRBJ2-3, with TRBD1 matching 8 bases. The CDR3 runs 15 residues. V trimming: 6 bases; J trimming: 0 bases; junction bases outside the gene matches: 5. CDR1 is KGHSH and CDR2 is LQKENI in the germline V gene. Supplemented by reference TRBV18 and TRBJ2-3, the full variable domain reads NAGVMQNPRHLVRRRGQEARLRCSPMKGHSHVYWYRQLPEEGLKFMVYLQKENIIDESGMPKERFSAEFPKEGPSILRIQQVVRGDSAAYFCASSGQGTSTDTQYFGPGTRLTVL.

This clonotype appeared many times. The chain links TRBV11-1 to TRBJ2-1; TRBD2 aligns across 8 bases. This CDR3 comprises 13 residues. Germline CDR1 and CDR2: SGHAT and FQDESV (reference sequence). Trimming took 5 bases from V and 8 from J; bases not matched to a gene: 5. CDR3: CASSQRELDEQFF. CDR3 DNA: TGTGCCAGCAGCCAGCGGGAGTTGGATGAGCAGTTCTTC. Looking up the rest from reference TRBV11-1 and TRBJ2-1 gives the full variable domain: EAEVAQSPRYKITEKSQAVAFWCDPISGHATLYWYRQILGQGPELLVQFQDESVVDDSQLPKDRFSAERLKGVDSTLKIQPAELGDSAMYLCASSQRELDEQFFGPGTRLTVL.

This chain links TRBV24-1 with TRBJ1-5; TRBD1 aligns across 8 bases. This CDR3 is built from 14 residues. Germline CDR1 and CDR2: KGHDR and SFDVKD. The junction had 9 bases not matched to a gene; V was cut back by 4 bases and J by 11 bases. The CDR3 reads CATSDTDRAQAQHF. CDR3 DNA: TGTGCCACCAGTGACACGGACAGGGCCCAAGCCCAGCATTTT.

This clonotype was recorded many times. The chain links TRBV18 to TRBJ2-5; 14 bases line up with TRBD2. The trim removed 6 bases at V and 4 bases at J, leaving 1 base unmatched. Germline CDR1 and CDR2: KGHSH and LQKENI. The CDR3 spans 14 residues. The CDR3 DNA reads as TGTGCCAGCTCGGGACTAGCGGGAGCAGAGACCCAGTACTTC. Amino acids: CASSGLAGAETQYF.

At least ten counts were recorded for this clonotype. The chain couples TRBV7-2 to TRBJ2-3; D gene unclear. Germline V gives CDR1 SGHTA, CDR2 FQGNSA. Trimming cost V 0 bases and J 2 bases, with 12 bases left between them. CDR3 size: 16 residues. The CDR3 DNA reads TGTGCCAGCAGCTTAGCGCAGACCCCACTCACAGATACGCAGTATTTT. Protein sequence: CASSLAQTPLTDTQYF.

This clonotype has ten or more counts. V and J are TRBV14 and TRBJ2-3; no definite D call. V lost 3 bases and J 6 bases, leaving 10 bases between the germline ends. In germline, CDR1 is SGHDN, CDR2 FVKESK. The CDR3 is 13 amino acids. The CDR3: CASSHSRFDTQYF. CDR3 bases: TGTGCCAGCAGCCACTCAAGGTTCGATACGCAGTATTTT. Looking up the rest from reference TRBV14 and TRBJ2-3 gives the full variable domain: EAGVTQFPSHSVIEKGQTVTLRCDPISGHDNLYWYRRVMGKEIKFLLHFVKESKQDESGMPNNRFLAERTGGTYSTLKVQPAELEDSGVYFCASSHSRFDTQYFGPGTRLTVL.

This clonotype has at least ten counts. The V gene is TRBV7-2, the J gene TRBJ2-1; 7 bases map to TRBD2. With V trimmed by 5 bases and J by 0 bases, 4 bases remained unmatched. The germline gives CDR1 SGHTA, CDR2 FQGNSA. The CDR3 runs to 15 residues. This CDR3 reads CASSPPGGSYNEQFF. The CDR3 DNA follows: TGTGCCAGCAGCCCTCCGGGGGGCTCCTACAATGAGCAGTTCTTC.

V and J are TRBV6-2 or TRBV6-3 and TRBJ2-1; TRBD2 agrees at 10 bases. The length of the CDR3 is 16 residues. Germline trimming cut 4 bases from V and 7 bases from J; bases unmatched to any gene: 10. Germline V CDR1 and CDR2: MNHEY, SVGEGT. CDR3 sequence (DNA): TGTGCCAGCAGTTCCCTTCGTGGGACTAGCGAGAATGAGCAGTTCTTC. This encodes CASSSLRGTSENEQFF.

This clonotype came up many times. The chain carries TRBV7-9 and TRBJ2-3, with TRBD2 identical over 7 bases. Germline V gene sequence: CDR1 SEHNR, CDR2 FQNEAQ (reference sequence). V lost 6 bases to trimming and J lost 4 bases; unmatched junction nucleotides: 7. The CDR3 runs to 14 residues. CDR3 region: CASRGGVAADTQYF. CDR3 DNA sequence: TGTGCCAGCAGGGGAGGGGTAGCCGCAGATACGCAGTATTTT.

This clonotype showed up many times. V usage is TRBV6-1 and J usage is TRBJ1-1; 7 positions agree with TRBD1. The trim removed 6 bases at V and 5 bases at J, leaving 9 bases unmatched. The CDR3 is made up of 14 amino acids. Germline V gene sequence: CDR1 MNHNS, CDR2 SASEGT. CDR3 nucleotide sequence: TGTGCCAGCAGGTTGTCAGGGGGACGGACTGAAGCTTTCTTT. This sequence encodes CASRLSGGRTEAFF.

This clonotype was counted many times. The chain uses TRBV27 and TRBJ2-7, with 10 bases identical to TRBD1. Germline-derived CDR1 and CDR2 are MNHEY and SMNVEV (reference sequence). Trimming cost V 8 bases and J 6 bases; bases outside gene matches: 7. CDR3 length: 13 amino acids. CDR3 region: CASQLGTGVEQYF. The CDR3 bases are TGTGCCAGCCAACTAGGGACAGGGGTCGAGCAGTACTTC.

This clonotype was detected many times. The chain combines TRBV12-3 or TRBV12-4 with TRBJ2-4; D possibly corresponds to TRBD2 (5 bases). This CDR3 spans 14 amino acids. V dropped 1 base and J dropped 10 bases, with 14 bases sitting between them. CDR3 nucleotides: TGTGCCAGCAGTTTAGGGTTGGCGGGCGTTATTCAGTACTTC. Translating it yields CASSLGLAGVIQYF.

This clonotype was detected many times. This chain links TRBV5-6 with TRBJ2-6; D gene unclear. Germline V gene sequence: CDR1 SGHDT, CDR2 YYEEEE. The CDR3 runs to 15 residues. Trimming removed 2 bases at V and 2 bases at J, with 8 bases between. Here the CDR3 DNA reads TGTGCCAGCAGCTTCCTAGGAGCTGGGGCCAACGTCCTGACTTTC. Translation gives CASSFLGAGANVLTF.

The rearrangement joins TRBV20-1 to TRBJ1-5; tentative D call: TRBD1 (5 bases). The CDR3 covers 13 residues. Trimming took 3 bases from V and 4 from J, leaving 10 bases between them. Germline V gene lookup returns CDR1 DFQATT and CDR2 SNEGSKA (reference sequence). The CDR3 DNA reads TGCAGTGCTAGTTTCGGGGGTAATCAGCCCCAGCATTTT. Its protein product is CSASFGGNQPQHF.

The genes are TRBV20-1 and TRBJ1-2, with 12 bases fitting TRBD1. This CDR3 has 14 residues. Germline-derived CDR1 and CDR2 are DFQATT and SNEGSKA (reference sequence). V lost 5 bases to trimming and J lost 4 bases; unmatched junction nucleotides: 5. The CDR3 sequence: CSAVGTGGPYGYTF. DNA of the CDR3: TGCAGTGCTGTCGGGACAGGGGGCCCCTATGGCTACACCTTC.

This clonotype has at least ten counts. The chain links TRBV29-1 to TRBJ2-1, with D unresolved. Germline CDR1 and CDR2: SQVTM and ANQGSEA. V was cut by 6 bases and J by 5 bases, with 14 bases left in between. The CDR3 loop spans 13 amino acids. The CDR3 is CSVYQRVNNEQFF. CDR3 nucleotide sequence: TGCAGCGTCTACCAGCGAGTCAACAATGAGCAGTTCTTC.

This clonotype was recorded at least ten times. V usage is TRBV7-2 and J usage is TRBJ2-3, with 8 nucleotides matching TRBD1. This CDR3 comprises 13 residues. J lost 4 bases, V lost 6 bases, and 3 bases had no gene match. Germline V CDR1 and CDR2: SGHTA, FQGNSA. CDR3 amino acids: CASSTGGPDTQYF. CDR3 nucleotides: TGTGCCAGCAGTACAGGGGGGCCAGATACGCAGTATTTT.

The chain couples TRBV7-6 to TRBJ1-4, with D hard to call. CDR1 and CDR2 from the germline V gene are SGHVS and FNYEAQ. Trimming shortened V by 4 bases and J by 0 bases, and 9 bases separated the two germline ends. This CDR3 comprises 15 residues. CDR3 nucleotide sequence: TGTGCCAGCAGCTCATCTGGAGCAACTAATGAAAAACTGTTTTTT. It is translated as CASSSSGATNEKLFF.

This clonotype was counted at least ten times. The chain employs TRBV20-1 and TRBJ2-3, with 8 bases lining up with TRBD2. Trimming removed 6 bases from V and 2 bases from J; junction bases left unmatched: 13. This CDR3 is 16 amino acids long. CDR1 and CDR2 (germline): DFQATT, SNEGSKA (reference sequence). CDR3 coding DNA: TGCAGTGCCCCCTTAGATCGGGGGGGATACACAGATACGCAGTATTTT. Its protein product is CSAPLDRGGYTDTQYF.

About this clonotype: One end of the junction does not line up with germline, which may come from a read error. The chain recombines TRBV20-1 with TRBJ2-6; 7 bases are a match to TRBD1. This CDR3 is 17 amino acids long. Germline-derived CDR1 and CDR2 are DFQATT and SNEGSKA (reference sequence). The CDR3 DNA sequence: TGCAGTGCTAAATTCTACAGGGGACCCTCTGAGGCCAACGTCCTGACTTTC. It encodes CSAKFYRGPSEANVLTF.

With respect to this clonotype: It is likely a read error: a sequence one base away is far more abundant. The V and J genes are TRBV7-9 and TRBJ2-1; 9 bases fit TRBD2. The CDR3 is 15 amino acids. The V gene end was trimmed by 1 base and the J gene end by 6 bases; junction bases not matched to a gene: 4. CDR1 and CDR2 from the germline V gene are SEHNR and FQNEAQ (reference sequence). This CDR3 reads CASSLGTSESNEQFF. DNA of the CDR3: TGTGCCAGCAGCTTAGGGACTAGCGAAAGCAATGAGCAGTTCTTC.

This clonotype appeared many times. The chain employs TRBV3-1 and TRBJ2-1; D may be TRBD2 (6 bases). This CDR3 has 15 residues. CDR1 is LGHDT and CDR2 is YNNKEL in the germline V gene (reference sequence). V lost 0 bases and J lost 7, with 13 bases in between. In DNA, the CDR3 is TGTGCCAGCAGCCAAGATGCGAGTGGAGGGAATGAGCAGTTCTTC. As protein: CASSQDASGGNEQFF.

On this clonotype itself: A clone one base away is much larger, so this may be a read error. V and J are TRBV6-1 and TRBJ2-7, with 7 bases aligning to TRBD1. Germline loops: CDR1 MNHNS, CDR2 SASEGT. This CDR3 comprises 12 residues. Trimming took 8 bases from V and 3 from J; bases not matched to a gene: 4. The CDR3 loop reads CASGTDFYEQYF. The CDR3 region has the DNA TGTGCCAGCGGGACAGACTTCTACGAGCAGTACTTC.

There are many counts of this clonotype. CDR3 sequence reads: CASSSPPGQTADTQYF. The CDR3 DNA reads TGTGCCAGCAGTTCACCTCCGGGACAGACGGCAGATACGCAGTATTTT. The chain is built from TRBV6-9 and TRBJ2-3; the match to TRBD1 covers 7 bases. This CDR3 contains 16 residues. The germline V gene encodes CDR1 MNHGY and CDR2 SVAAGI. The trim removed 4 bases at V and 4 bases at J, leaving 11 bases unmatched.

This clonotype was recorded many times. The V gene is TRBV12-3 or TRBV12-4, the J gene TRBJ1-5, with unresolved D. CDR3 length: 12 amino acids. Trimming shortened V by 6 bases and J by 6 bases, and 9 bases separated the two germline ends. The CDR3 loop reads CASRVGGQPQHF. The CDR3 coding sequence is TGTGCCAGCAGAGTGGGAGGTCAGCCCCAGCATTTT.